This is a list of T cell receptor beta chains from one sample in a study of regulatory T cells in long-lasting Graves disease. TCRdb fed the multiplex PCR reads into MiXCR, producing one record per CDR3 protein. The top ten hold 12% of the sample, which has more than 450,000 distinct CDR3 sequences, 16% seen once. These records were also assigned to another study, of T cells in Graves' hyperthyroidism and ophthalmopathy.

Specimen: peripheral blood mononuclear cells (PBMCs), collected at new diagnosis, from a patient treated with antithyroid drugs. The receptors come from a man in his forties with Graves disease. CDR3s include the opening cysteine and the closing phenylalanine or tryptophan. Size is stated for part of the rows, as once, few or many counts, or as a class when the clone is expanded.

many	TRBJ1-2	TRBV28	CASSLNREAYGYTF
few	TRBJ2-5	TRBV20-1	CSARVVVTQETQYF
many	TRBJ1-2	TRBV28	CASSLPGQGKGYTF
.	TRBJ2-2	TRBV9	CASSSRGASGRVTGELFF
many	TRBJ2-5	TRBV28	CASNISGDETQYF
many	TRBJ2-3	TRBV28	CASSSSVADTQYF
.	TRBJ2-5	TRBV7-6	CVSSLGLAGQETQYF
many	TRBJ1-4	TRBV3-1	CASSQRTEKLFF
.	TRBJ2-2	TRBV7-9	CASSTRTSGRVVTGELFF
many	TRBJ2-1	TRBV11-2	CASSLRSRGPSYNEQFF
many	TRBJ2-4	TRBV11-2	CASSPDGTGVNIQYF
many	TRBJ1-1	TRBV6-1	CASSDRGLTEAFF
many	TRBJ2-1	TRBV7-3	CASSLIPTGYNEQFF
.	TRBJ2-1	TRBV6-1	CASSEAGAGGEQFF
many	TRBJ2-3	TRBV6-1	CAGRLSGVSGSTDTQYF
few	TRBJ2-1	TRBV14	CASSQGRTSGRWNEQFF
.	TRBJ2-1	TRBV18	CASSPPLREQFF
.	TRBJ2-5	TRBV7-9	CASSFGTSGRQETQYF
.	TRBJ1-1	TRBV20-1	CSARPFIANTEAFF
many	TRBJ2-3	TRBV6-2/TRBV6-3	CASSYPGGLAGGDTQYF
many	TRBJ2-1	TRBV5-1	CASSLRTSGINEQFF
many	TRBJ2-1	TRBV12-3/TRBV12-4	CASSFALSGTTYNEQFF
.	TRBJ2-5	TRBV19	CASSIDPSETQYF
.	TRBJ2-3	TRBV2	CASRGELGDTQYF
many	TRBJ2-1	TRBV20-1	CSASTSGRVYEQFF
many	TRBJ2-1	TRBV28	CASTYAETSFDEQFF
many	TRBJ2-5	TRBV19	CASSVLAGGLQETQYF
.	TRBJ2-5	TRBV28	CASNRPGTAEETQYF
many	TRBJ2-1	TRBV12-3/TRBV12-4	CASSSRLAGVGTYNEQFF
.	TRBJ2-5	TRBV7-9	CASSSPGGTQYF
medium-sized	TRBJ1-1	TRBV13	CASSLEGGTEAFF
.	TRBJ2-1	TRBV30	CAWSVYFGGAHNEQFF
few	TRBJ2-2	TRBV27	CASRRTSGTGGELFF
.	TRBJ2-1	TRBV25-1	CASSEWGNGQGSYNEQFF
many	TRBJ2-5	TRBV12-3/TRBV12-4	CASSLLGTEQETQYF
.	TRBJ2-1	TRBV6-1	CASTQYNEQFF
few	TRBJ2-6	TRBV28	CASRRGANVLTF
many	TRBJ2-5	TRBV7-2	CASSSRTSGSRETQYF
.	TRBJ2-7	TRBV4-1	CASSKTGDIYEQYF
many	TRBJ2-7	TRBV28	CASSLAPGKEQYF
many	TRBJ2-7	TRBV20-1	CSASPLTVSSYEQYF
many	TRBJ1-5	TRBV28	CASSSRDRGDRNQPQHF
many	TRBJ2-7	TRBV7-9	CASSNRDRAYEQYF
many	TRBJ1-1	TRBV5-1	CASSLSQDTEAFF
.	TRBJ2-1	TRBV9	CASSQDHRGEHSEQSF
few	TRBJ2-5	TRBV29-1	CSGGDPQETQYF
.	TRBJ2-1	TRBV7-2	CASRGDSGRGGNEQFF
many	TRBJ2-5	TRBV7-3	CASSLLGLAGETQYF
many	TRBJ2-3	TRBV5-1	CASSWGSSGRWGTDTQYF
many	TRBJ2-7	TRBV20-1	CSARGGQVYEQYF
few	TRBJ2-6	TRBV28	CASRKPGQGFGANVLTF
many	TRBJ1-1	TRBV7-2	CASSSYRDGIRAFF
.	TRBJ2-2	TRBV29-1	CSGSGHLGGELFF
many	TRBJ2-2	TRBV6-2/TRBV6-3	CASSYAGGRHTGELFF
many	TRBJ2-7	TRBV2	CASRGGLPYEQYF